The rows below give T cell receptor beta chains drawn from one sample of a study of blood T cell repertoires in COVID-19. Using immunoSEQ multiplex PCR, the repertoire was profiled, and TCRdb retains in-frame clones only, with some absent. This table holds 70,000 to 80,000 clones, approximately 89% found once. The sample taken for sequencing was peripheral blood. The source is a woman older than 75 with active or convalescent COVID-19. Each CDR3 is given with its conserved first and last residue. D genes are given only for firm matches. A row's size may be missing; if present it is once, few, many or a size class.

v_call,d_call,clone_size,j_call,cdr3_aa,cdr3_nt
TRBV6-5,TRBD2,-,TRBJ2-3,CASSSQSGADTQYF,TGTGCCAGCAGTTCCCAGAGCGGGGCGGATACGCAGTATTTT
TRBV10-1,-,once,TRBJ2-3,CAMTGPGTDTQYF,TGCGCCATGACAGGTCCGGGCACAGATACGCAGTATTTT
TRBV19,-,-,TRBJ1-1,CASSYTGDTEAFF,TGTGCCAGTAGCTACACGGGGGACACTGAAGCTTTCTTT
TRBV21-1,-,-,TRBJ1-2,CASSKGQGIYGYTF,TGTGCCAGCAGCAAAGGACAGGGAATCTATGGCTACACCTTC
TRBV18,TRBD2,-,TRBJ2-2,CASSTSGEMSRELFF,TGTGCCAGCTCAACTAGCGGGGAGATGAGCCGGGAGCTGTTTTTT
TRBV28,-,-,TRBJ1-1,CASSTGGRTEAFF,TGTGCCAGCAGTACGGGGGGCAGGACTGAAGCTTTCTTT
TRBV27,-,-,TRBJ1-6,CASRPRDMGTSPLHF,TGTGCCAGCAGACCCCGGGACATGGGCACATCACCCCTCCACTTT
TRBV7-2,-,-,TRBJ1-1,CASSLEGGWTEAFF,TGTGCCAGCAGCTTAGAAGGGGGTTGGACTGAAGCTTTCTTT
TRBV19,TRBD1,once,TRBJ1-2,CASSPRTGGANYGYTF,TGTGCCAGTAGTCCCCGGACAGGGGGCGCGAACTATGGCTACACCTTC
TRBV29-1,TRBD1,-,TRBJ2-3,CSVIRGSTDTQYF,TGCAGCGTAATCAGGGGGAGCACAGATACGCAGTATTTT
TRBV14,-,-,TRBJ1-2,CASSQVQGLYGYTF,TGTGCCAGCAGCCAAGTTCAGGGGCTCTATGGCTACACCTTC
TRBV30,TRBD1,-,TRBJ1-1,CAWRKGAEAFF,TGTGCCTGGCGGAAGGGGGCGGAAGCTTTCTTT
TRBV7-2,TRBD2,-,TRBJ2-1,CASSPQALAGGLYNEQFF,TGTGCCAGCAGCCCCCAGGCCCTAGCGGGGGGCCTTTACAATGAGCAGTTCTTC
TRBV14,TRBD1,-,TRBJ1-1,CASTHDAATGLNTEAFF,TGTGCCAGCACCCATGACGCCGCGACAGGGCTGAACACTGAAGCTTTCTTT
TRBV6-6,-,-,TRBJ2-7,CASRDTADQFYEQYF,TGTGCCAGCAGGGACACTGCCGACCAGTTCTACGAGCAGTACTTC
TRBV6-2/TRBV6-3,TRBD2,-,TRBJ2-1,CASSNQRLAGIYNEQFF,TGTGCCAGCAGTAACCAGAGACTAGCGGGGATCTACAATGAGCAGTTCTTC
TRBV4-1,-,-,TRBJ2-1,CASSQGGLGNEQFF,TGCGCCAGCAGCCAAGGAGGGCTGGGAAATGAGCAGTTCTTC
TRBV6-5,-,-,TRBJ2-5,CASSYSFSVETQYF,TGTGCCAGCAGTTACTCGTTTAGCGTAGAGACCCAGTACTTC
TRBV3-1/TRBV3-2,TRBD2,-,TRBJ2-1,CASSRRLALEQFF,TGTGCCAGCAGCCGACGACTAGCGCTGGAGCAGTTCTTC
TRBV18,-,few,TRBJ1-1,CASTGSQNTEAFF,TGTGCCAGCACAGGTTCTCAGAACACTGAAGCTTTCTTT
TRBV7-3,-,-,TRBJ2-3,CASSLTGGLTDTQYF,TGTGCCAGCAGCTTAACCGGCGGTCTCACAGATACGCAGTATTTT
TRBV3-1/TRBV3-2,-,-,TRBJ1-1,CASSQDIRGKKNTEAFF,TGTGCCAGCAGCCAAGACATCAGGGGTAAAAAGAACACTGAAGCTTTCTTT
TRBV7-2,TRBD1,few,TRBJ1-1,CASSALRWTGLRDTEAFF,TGTGCCAGCAGCGCCCTTCGTTGGACAGGGCTTAGGGACACTGAAGCTTTCTTT
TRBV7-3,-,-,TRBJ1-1,CASSLQANTEAFF,TGTGCCAGCAGCTTACAGGCGAACACTGAAGCTTTCTTT
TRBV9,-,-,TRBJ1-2,CASSVEAELDGYTF,TGTGCCAGCAGCGTAGAAGCGGAATTGGATGGCTACACCTTC
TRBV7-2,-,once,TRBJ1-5,CASSVQGPNQPQHF,TGTGCCAGCAGCGTACAGGGACCTAATCAGCCCCAGCATTTT
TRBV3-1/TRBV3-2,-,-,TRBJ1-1,CASSQQVTTGLAFF,TGTGCCAGCAGCCAACAAGTAACTACAGGGTTGGCTTTCTTT
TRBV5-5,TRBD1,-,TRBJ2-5,CASSWTGTGWETQYF,TGTGCCAGCAGCTGGACCGGGACAGGGTGGGAGACCCAGTACTTC
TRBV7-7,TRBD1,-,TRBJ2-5,CASSKTGEETQYF,TGTGCCAGCAGCAAGACAGGGGAGGAGACCCAGTACTTC
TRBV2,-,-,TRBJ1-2,CASSEGLMDGYTF,TGTGCCAGCAGTGAAGGACTTATGGATGGCTACACCTTC
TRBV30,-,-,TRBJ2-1,CAWRAGTYSYNEQFF,TGTGCCTGGAGGGCTGGGACTTACTCCTACAATGAGCAGTTCTTC
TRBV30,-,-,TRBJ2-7,CALRRGIHEQYF,TGTGCCCTTAGGCGGGGTATCCACGAGCAGTACTTC
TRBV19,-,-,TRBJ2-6,CASSGGPGANVLTF,TGTGCCAGTTCAGGGGGGCCTGGGGCCAACGTCCTGACTTTC
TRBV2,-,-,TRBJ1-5,CASSRSLDSPQHF,TGTGCCAGCAGTCGGAGCCTTGATTCGCCCCAGCATTTT
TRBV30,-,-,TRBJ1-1,CAWGQGGTEAFF,TGTGCCTGGGGACAAGGGGGCACTGAAGCTTTCTTT
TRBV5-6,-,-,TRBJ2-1,CASSSTWGRSPIGSEQFF,TGTGCCAGCAGCTCTACTTGGGGCAGAAGCCCTATTGGAAGTGAGCAGTTCTTC
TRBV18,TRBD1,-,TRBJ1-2,CASSPGQGDGYTF,TGTGCCAGCTCACCTGGACAGGGAGATGGCTACACCTTC
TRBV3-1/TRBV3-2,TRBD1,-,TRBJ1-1,CASSQVLQGVSDTEAFF,TGTGCCAGCAGCCAAGTATTACAGGGGGTATCGGACACTGAAGCTTTCTTT
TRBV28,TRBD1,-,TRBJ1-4,CASSGQDYEKLFF,TGTGCCAGCTCCGGACAGGACTATGAAAAACTGTTTTTT
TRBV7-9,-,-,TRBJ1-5,CASSLGGGEPQHF,TGTGCCAGCAGCTTAGGGGGGGGTGAACCCCAGCATTTT